This TCR beta chain was captured by sequencing in a study of beta chain features in type 1 diabetes. At the level of the study: No age, gender or cell yield differences were seen between patients and healthy donors. The study, taken as a whole, reports: Relative to healthy donors, patients appeared to have naive, central memory and Treg TCRB repertoires that were more similar. The analysis here could not establish whether HLA type shapes TCRB rearrangement. Shortening of TCRB CDR3s, moderate but significant, appeared in all four CD4+ subsets of Type 1 diabetes patients.

CD4+ cells of the naive, central memory, regulatory and stem cell-like memory types were sorted via CD45RO/CCR7/CD25/CD127/CD95/CD27. The authors reverse transcribed all of the isolated RNA, so sequencing captured expressed TCRB transcripts. Assay: immunoSEQ multiplex PCR; the TCRdb copy retains only in-frame clones and omits some. The sample holds 600,000 to 700,000 clones, 13% seen once. CDR3 length equals 15 residues. The V segment lost 6 bases and the J segment 1 base; nucleotides outside the gene matches: 8. Germline V gene data show CDR1 as ENHRY and CDR2 as SYGVKD. Remarks on this clone: The antigen is undetermined.

The sequenced sample was naive CD4+ T cells from blood. This chain connects TRBV10-3 to TRBJ1-1; TRBD1 matches 7 bases. The receptor was derived from a man aged 18 to 29 with type 1 diabetes. As DNA, the CDR3 is TGTGCCATCAGCAACAGGGGCCACGCGAACACTGAAGCTTTCTTT. This codes for CAISNRGHANTEAFF.